Listed here are 18 T cell receptor beta chains from one sample, sequenced in a study of HIV-infected children after antiretroviral therapy interruption. Unique molecular identifiers were included in an RNA-based 3' RACE TCR library. TCRdb reanalysed the 3' RACE reads using MiXCR and keeps one entry per CDR3 protein. The repertoire holds around 41,000 distinct CDR3 sequences, with about 7% as singletons. Noted treatment: PENTA 11 planned treatment interruption arm or continuous ART arm. Sequenced material: CD45RA+ CD4+ T cells from PBMCs, pooled from several time points, taken from a donor given antiretroviral therapy, either interrupted or continuous. The subset: naive CD4+ CD45RA+ CD45RO- T cells. These receptors all come from a pool of human donors with HIV.

The J gene is TRBJ2-3, the V gene TRBV7-2; D may be TRBD1 or TRBD2 (5 bases each). The germline gives CDR1 SGHTA, CDR2 FQGNSA. The CDR3 contains 16 residues. Deletions cut 6 bases from V and 2 bases from J, with 18 bases between. The CDR3 nucleotides are TGTGCCAGCAGTCCACGGTGGGGGTCCCCCACAGATACGCAGTATTTT. It yields the protein CASSPRWGSPTDTQYF.

This clonotype was counted ten times or more. The chain is built from TRBV6-6 and TRBJ1-1; D is undetermined. V was trimmed by 6 bases and J by 6 bases, leaving 20 bases between them. There are 15 residues in the CDR3. CDR1 is MNHNY and CDR2 is SVGAGI in the germline V gene (reference sequence). The CDR3 coding sequence is TGTGCCAGCAGGTCCCGAGGCCCTCCGGACGCTGAAGCTTTCTTT. Translated, it gives CASRSRGPPDAEAFF.

J is TRBJ2-7 and V is TRBV4-3, with TRBD2 as a possible D gene (5 bases). Germline V lookup: CDR1 LGHNA, CDR2 YSLEER. V was clipped by 3 bases and J by 5 bases, with 11 bases between them. This CDR3 comprises 13 residues. In DNA, the CDR3 is TGCGCCAGCAGCCAGGTCCGAGGGAACGAGCAGTACTTC. This encodes CASSQVRGNEQYF.

This clonotype has ten or more counts. This rearrangement joins TRBV7-6 to TRBJ2-7; D ambiguous. The CDR3 runs to 14 residues. V lost 5 bases, J lost 5 bases, and 16 bases lay in between. CDR1 is SGHVS, CDR2 FNYEAQ, per germline. CDR3: CASSPVANINEQYF. Here the CDR3 DNA reads TGTGCCAGCAGCCCAGTGGCAAACATAAACGAGCAGTACTTC.

This clonotype has a count of ten or more. The chain is built from TRBV3-1 and TRBJ2-4; D gene ambiguous. CDR1 and CDR2 (germline): LGHDT, YNNKEL (reference sequence). Trimming took 3 bases from V and 1 from J, leaving 10 bases between them. The CDR3 consists of 15 residues. The CDR3 DNA follows: TGTGCCAGCAGCCATCATGGGGATGCCAAAAACATTCAGTACTTC. This translates into CASSHHGDAKNIQYF.

Many counts were recorded for this clonotype. This chain links TRBV7-9 with TRBJ1-5; tentative D call: TRBD1 (5 bases). The CDR3 runs to 21 residues. Germline V CDR1 and CDR2: SEHNR, FQNEAQ (reference sequence). V was trimmed by 1 base and J by 9 bases, leaving 34 bases between them. The CDR3 region is CASSLEAAGCPPYCDLRPQHF. The CDR3 DNA follows: TGTGCCAGCAGCTTAGAAGCGGCAGGGTGCCCTCCATACTGTGACCTTCGGCCCCAGCATTTT.

There are many counts of this clonotype. V is TRBV27 and J is TRBJ2-5; 11 bases agree with TRBD2. The V gene end was trimmed by 0 bases and the J gene end by 1 base; junction bases not matched to a gene: 1. Germline assignment: CDR1 MNHEY and CDR2 SMNVEV (reference sequence). This CDR3 comprises 16 residues. The CDR3 DNA reads as TGTGCCAGCAGTTTATCGGGACTAGCGGCCCAAGAGACCCAGTACTTC. This gives the protein CASSLSGLAAQETQYF.

This clonotype was picked up many times. The chain couples TRBV28 to TRBJ1-4, with D maybe TRBD1 (5 bases). Germline-derived CDR1 and CDR2 are MDHEN and SYDVKM. The length of the CDR3 is 15 residues. With 7 bases removed from V and 8 bases from J, the gap between germline ends came to 20 bases. The CDR3 protein is CASIRLGVSWEKLFF. The CDR3 DNA sequence: TGTGCCAGCATTAGATTGGGGGTCTCTTGGGAAAAACTGTTTTTT.

This clonotype has ten or more counts. The rearrangement joins TRBV2 to TRBJ2-4, with D perhaps matching TRBD2 (6 bases). V was clipped by 3 bases and J by 7 bases, with 10 bases between them. The CDR3 has 13 amino acids. The germline CDR1 and CDR2 sequences are SNHLY and FYNNEI. The CDR3 spells CASSELEGNIQYF. CDR3 in DNA: TGTGCCAGCAGTGAGTTGGAGGGGAACATTCAGTACTTC.

Ten or more counts support this clonotype. This chain links TRBV12-3 or TRBV12-4 with TRBJ1-1; D remains ambiguous. Trimming left V 6 bases short and J 1 base short, with 12 bases between. The CDR3 runs 14 residues. The CDR3 coding sequence is TGTGCCAGCAGAGGGCCGGGCAGGAACACTGAAGCTTTCTTT. Its translation is CASRGPGRNTEAFF.

The J gene is TRBJ1-1, the V gene TRBV5-1, with 7 bases identical to TRBD1. Germline trimming cut 4 bases from V and 1 base from J; bases unmatched to any gene: 7. Germline V gene lookup returns CDR1 SGHRS and CDR2 YFSETQ. The CDR3 covers 15 residues. The CDR3 is CASSPTTGKNTEAFF. Here the CDR3 DNA reads TGCGCCAGCAGCCCTACGACAGGGAAGAACACTGAAGCTTTCTTT.

This clonotype was detected many times. The chain couples TRBV20-1 to TRBJ1-1; a possible D gene is TRBD1 (5 bases). This CDR3 spans 13 amino acids. Germline assignment: CDR1 DFQATT and CDR2 SNEGSKA (reference sequence). Trimming shortened V by 1 base and J by 6 bases, and 12 bases separated the two germline ends. The CDR3: CSARAGGRAEAFF. As DNA, the CDR3 is TGCAGTGCTAGAGCCGGGGGACGGGCTGAAGCTTTCTTT.

This clonotype was counted many times. The V and J genes are TRBV27 and TRBJ2-5; TRBD1 is a possible D gene (6 bases). V was clipped by 9 bases and J by 1 base, with 12 bases between them. The CDR3 is 13 residues long. Per the germline V gene, CDR1 is MNHEY and CDR2 is SMNVEV (reference sequence). The CDR3 here is CARHWTAQETQYF. As DNA, the CDR3 is TGTGCCAGACATTGGACAGCCCAAGAGACCCAGTACTTC.

The chain joins TRBV27 to TRBJ2-7; 9 positions match TRBD1. The ends lost 5 bases at V and 3 bases at J; junction bases unmatched: 8. The V gene's germline CDR1 is MNHEY and CDR2 SMNVEV (reference sequence). The CDR3 length is 15 residues. The CDR3 spells CASSPWTGADYEQYF. As DNA, the CDR3 is TGTGCCAGCAGTCCCTGGACAGGGGCCGACTACGAGCAGTACTTC.

This clonotype was seen a few times. This chain connects TRBV15 to TRBJ2-5; no clear D gene. This CDR3 comprises 15 residues. Germline V gene lookup returns CDR1 LNHNV and CDR2 YYDKDF (reference sequence). Between the trimmed V and J ends, which lost 1 base and 3 bases, there was a span of 12 bases. DNA for the CDR3: TGTGCCACCAGCAGAGCAAGCAGGCCAGAAGAGACCCAGTACTTC. Its protein product is CATSRASRPEETQYF.

This clonotype has at least ten counts. The germline gene is not matched at one end of the junction; a read error may be the cause. The chain is built from TRBV11-2 and TRBJ1-2; no clear D. The CDR3 runs 13 residues. Per germline, CDR1 SGHAT and CDR2 FQNNGV. As DNA, the CDR3 is TGCGCCCTCCCTCGACGAGGAAGATTGGGCTACACCTTC. This codes for CALPRRGRLGYTF.

In its sample, this clonotype was seen many times. This chain joins TRBV11-3 and TRBJ2-2; weak D call: TRBD1 (6 bases). Germline V CDR1 and CDR2: SGHNT, YENEEA. Trimming took 5 bases from V and 1 from J, leaving 11 bases between them. This CDR3 has 15 amino acids. The CDR3 is CASSIGGWNTGELFF. The DNA of the CDR3 is TGTGCCAGCAGCATAGGGGGTTGGAACACCGGGGAGCTGTTTTTT. The variable domain in full, completed from reference TRBV11-3 and TRBJ2-2, reads EAGVVQSPRYKIIEKKQPVAFWCNPISGHNTLYWYLQNLGQGPELLIRYENEEAVDDSQLPKDRFSAERLKGVDSTLKIQPAELGDSAVYLCASSIGGWNTGELFFGEGSRLTVL.

CDR3 region: CASSLSGRQGRYEQYF. The DNA for the CDR3 is TGTGCCAGCAGTTTATCGGGCCGACAGGGGAGGTACGAGCAGTACTTC. J is TRBJ2-7 and V is TRBV28, with 8 bases that match TRBD1. Germline assignment: CDR1 MDHEN and CDR2 SYDVKM. CDR3 length: 16 residues. V gave up 1 base and J gave up 4 bases; unmatched junction bases: 9.